This T cell receptor (beta chain) was recovered during a study of cytomegalovirus exposure and HLA in healthy donors. Samples came from healthy bone marrow donors. The V segment lost 5 bases and the J segment 7 bases; nucleotides outside the gene matches: 9. Looked up from germline, CDR1 is SEHNR and CDR2 is FQNEAQ (reference sequence). The CDR3 has 15 amino acids. Use of 60 Vbeta and 13 Jbeta primers characterized the PCR. Assay used: immunoSEQ multiplex PCR; TCRdb lists only in-frame clones, some missing. This repertoire comprises 95,000 to 150,000 clones; its ten largest clones make up approximately 0.93%. Study results and limitations: Being indistinguishable, some V segments were excluded, TRBV6-2 and TRBV6-3 among them. 150 or so TCR beta chains were listed as cytomegalovirus-associated.

With regard to this clone: Its specificity is unknown.

The TCR sequence derives from a young man in good health and CMV-seronegative. Sequencing used PBMCs. The V and J genes are TRBV7-9 and TRBJ2-1; 9 bases are a match to TRBD2. CDR3 DNA sequence: TGTGCCAGCAGCCCCGGACTAGCGTCTCGGAATGAGCAGTTCTTC. Its protein is CASSPGLASRNEQFF.